This TCR beta chain came from a study of early T cells in non-severe SARS-CoV-2 infection listed by TCRdb under 2021. For the study in its entirety: TCR sequencing used bulk RNA from unsorted whole blood, so alpha and beta chains could not be paired. Summary of the overall study and its limitations: VDJdb matching was skewed toward anti-spike CD8 responses and likely underestimated virus-specific expansions by missing private and CD4 specificities.

Library construction relied on 5' RACE. This sample was sequenced with a NextSeq 500. Unique molecular identifiers were attached to individual cDNA molecules in the TCR library protocol so that sequencing error and PCR bias could be corrected. TCR alpha and beta chains were both sequenced, and the abundances of alpha and beta sequences in each sample were closely correlated with each other. Turning to the authors' computational methods: Decombinator V4 was used to annotate TCR sequences for V gene, J gene and CDR3. TCRs were defined as expanded if a significant change between any two time points was detected under a Poisson model with p below 0.0001. Abundances of TCRs were expressed as counts per million after normalisation to the total number of TCRs sequenced in each sample. MAIT TCRs were defined by TRAV1-2 paired with TRAJ12, TRAJ20 or TRAJ33, and iNKT TCRs by TRAV10 paired with TRAJ18. VDJdb, accessed 1 November 2021, was searched for CMV, EBV and SARS-CoV-2 annotated TCRs, excluding TCRs annotated for multiple antigens. TCRdb took the public reads, trimmed them with fastp at Q25, ran MiXCR for clone calling and kept in-frame beta chains. For every CDR3 protein sequence, its rows merge into one entry that carries the most common genes and DNA. For this entry, the V and J calls and clone size follow TCRdb and not the study's own pipeline. The sample table records approximately 50,000 distinct CDR3 sequences; about 9.3% of these occur just once. The ten largest clones represent about 15% of the sample.

The table lists this clonotype with many counts. Its cognate antigen has yet to be identified. No quality values exist for individual bases; no much larger clone is one base distant. A case-control design nested within a healthcare worker cohort in London, UK, was used, with weekly nasopharyngeal swab PCR tests and blood sampling performed. Healthcare workers were recruited between 23 and 31 March 2020, during the week of the UK lockdown, and were followed weekly for up to about 15 weeks. Measured from the cysteine to the phenylalanine, the CDR3 is 13 residues long. Only the CDR3 region is kept as DNA, spanning 39 bases read in frame from base 1. Via the germline V gene, CDR1 is MNHEY and CDR2 SVGEGT. A distance of 14 bases separates the germline ends of V and J, which lose 7 bases and 5 bases respectively.

The sequenced sample consisted of whole blood. The TCR was taken from an adult who was a healthcare worker with PCR-confirmed SARS-CoV-2 infection or an uninfected control (not recorded which). The sequence links TRBV6-2 or TRBV6-3 to TRBJ2-5, with TRBD1 as a weak D call on 7 bases. The CDR3 amino acid sequence is: CASTRPGGETQYF. The sequenced DNA: TGTGCCAGCACTCGACCAGGGGGGGAGACCCAGTACTTC.